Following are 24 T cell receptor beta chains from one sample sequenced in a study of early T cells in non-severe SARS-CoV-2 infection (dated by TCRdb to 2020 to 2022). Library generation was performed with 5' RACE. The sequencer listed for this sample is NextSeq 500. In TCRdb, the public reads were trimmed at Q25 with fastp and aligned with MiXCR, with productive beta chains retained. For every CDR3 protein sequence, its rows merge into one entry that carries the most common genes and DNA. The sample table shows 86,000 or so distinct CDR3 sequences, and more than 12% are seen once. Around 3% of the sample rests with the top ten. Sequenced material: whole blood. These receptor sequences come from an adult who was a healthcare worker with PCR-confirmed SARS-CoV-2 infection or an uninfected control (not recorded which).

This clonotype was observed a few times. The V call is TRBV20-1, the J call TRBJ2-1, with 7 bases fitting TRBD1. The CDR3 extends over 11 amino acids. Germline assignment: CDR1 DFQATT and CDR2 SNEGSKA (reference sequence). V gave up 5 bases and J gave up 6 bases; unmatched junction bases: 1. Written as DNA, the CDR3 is TGCAGTGCTGAGGGGGCCAATGAGCAGTTCTTC. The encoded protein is CSAEGANEQFF.

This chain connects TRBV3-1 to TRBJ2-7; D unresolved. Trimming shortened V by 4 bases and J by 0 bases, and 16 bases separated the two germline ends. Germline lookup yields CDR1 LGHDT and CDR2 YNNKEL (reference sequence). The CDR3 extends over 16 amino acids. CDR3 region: CASSRGRATSSYEQYF. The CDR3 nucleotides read TGTGCCAGCAGCCGAGGACGCGCCACCAGCTCCTACGAGCAGTACTTC.

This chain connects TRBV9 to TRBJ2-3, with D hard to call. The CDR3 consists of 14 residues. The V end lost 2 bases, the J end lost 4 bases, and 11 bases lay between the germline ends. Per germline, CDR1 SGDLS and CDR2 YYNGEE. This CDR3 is CASSVLDFADTQYF. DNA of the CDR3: TGTGCCAGCAGCGTTCTGGATTTTGCAGATACGCAGTATTTT.

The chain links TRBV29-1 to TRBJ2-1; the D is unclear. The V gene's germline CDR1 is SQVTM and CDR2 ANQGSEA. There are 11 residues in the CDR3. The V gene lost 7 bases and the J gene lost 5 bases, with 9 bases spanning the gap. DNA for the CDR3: TGCAGCGGGGGATTAAACAATGAGCAGTTCTTC. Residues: CSGGLNNEQFF.

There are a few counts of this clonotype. The CDR3 bases are TGTGCCAGCAGTCTAAATCAACTCTGGTACTTC. This encodes CASSLNQLWYF. V usage is TRBV7-6 and J usage is TRBJ2-5; D is uncertain. The CDR3 length is 11 residues. V lost 6 bases to trimming and J lost 13 bases, with 15 bases between them. CDR1 is SGHVS and CDR2 is FNYEAQ in the germline V gene.

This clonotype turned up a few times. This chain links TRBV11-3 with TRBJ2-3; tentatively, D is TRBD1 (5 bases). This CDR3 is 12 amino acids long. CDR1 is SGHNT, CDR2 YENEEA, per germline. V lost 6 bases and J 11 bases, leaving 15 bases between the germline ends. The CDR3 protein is CASSPQGGGQYF. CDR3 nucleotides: TGTGCCAGCAGTCCCCAGGGCGGCGGGCAGTATTTT.

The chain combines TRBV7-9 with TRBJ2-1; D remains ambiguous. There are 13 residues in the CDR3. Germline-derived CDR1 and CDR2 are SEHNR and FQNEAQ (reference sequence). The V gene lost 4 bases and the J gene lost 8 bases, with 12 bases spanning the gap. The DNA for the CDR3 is TGTGCCAGCAGCTGGTATGACAAGGATGAGCAGTTCTTC. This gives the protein CASSWYDKDEQFF.

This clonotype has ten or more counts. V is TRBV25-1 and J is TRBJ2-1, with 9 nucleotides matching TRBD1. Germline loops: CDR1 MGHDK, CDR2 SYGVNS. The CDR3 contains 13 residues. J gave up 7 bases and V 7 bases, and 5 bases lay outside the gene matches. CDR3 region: CASNRGLGNEQFF. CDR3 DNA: TGTGCCAGCAACAGGGGGCTCGGAAATGAGCAGTTCTTC.

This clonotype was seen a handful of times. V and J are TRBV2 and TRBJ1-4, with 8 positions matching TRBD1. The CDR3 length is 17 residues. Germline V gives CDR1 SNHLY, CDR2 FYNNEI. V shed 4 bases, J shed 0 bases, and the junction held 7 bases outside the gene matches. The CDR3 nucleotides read TGTGCCAGCAGTGGCCTGGCAGGGGGCGCAACTAATGAAAAACTGTTTTTT. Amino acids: CASSGLAGGATNEKLFF. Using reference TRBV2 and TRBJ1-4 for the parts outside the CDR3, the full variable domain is EPEVTQTPSHQVTQMGQEVILRCVPISNHLYFYWYRQILGQKVEFLVSFYNNEISEKSEIFDDQFSVERPDGSNFTLKIRSTKLEDSAMYFCASSGLAGGATNEKLFFGSGTQLSVL.

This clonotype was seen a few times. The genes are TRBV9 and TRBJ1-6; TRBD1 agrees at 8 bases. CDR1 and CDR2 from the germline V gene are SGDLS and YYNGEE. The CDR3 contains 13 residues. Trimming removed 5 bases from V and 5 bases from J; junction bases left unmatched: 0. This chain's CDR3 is CASRTGDNSPLHF. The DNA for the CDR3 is TGTGCCAGCAGGACAGGGGATAATTCACCCCTCCACTTT.

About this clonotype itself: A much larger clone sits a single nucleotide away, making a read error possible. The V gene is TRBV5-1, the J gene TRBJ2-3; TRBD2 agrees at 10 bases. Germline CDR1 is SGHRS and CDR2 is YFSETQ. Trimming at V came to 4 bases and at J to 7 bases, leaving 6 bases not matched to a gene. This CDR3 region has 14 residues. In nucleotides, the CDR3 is TGCGCCAGCAGCAGCGGGACTAGCGATTATACGCAGTATTTT. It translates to CASSSGTSDYTQYF.

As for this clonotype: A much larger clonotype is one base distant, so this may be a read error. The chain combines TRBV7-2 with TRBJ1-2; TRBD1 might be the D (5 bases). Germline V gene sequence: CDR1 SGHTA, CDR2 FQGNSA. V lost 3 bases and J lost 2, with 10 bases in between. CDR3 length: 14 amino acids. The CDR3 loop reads CASSLAQGNYGYTF. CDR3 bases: TGTGCCAGCAGCTTGGCGCAGGGCAACTATGGCTACACCTTC.

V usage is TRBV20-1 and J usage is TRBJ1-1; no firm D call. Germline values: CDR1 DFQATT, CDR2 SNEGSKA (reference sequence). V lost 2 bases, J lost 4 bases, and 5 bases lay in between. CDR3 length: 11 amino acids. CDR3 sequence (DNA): TGCAGTGCTAGAAGCTTCACTGAAGCTTTCTTT. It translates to CSARSFTEAFF.

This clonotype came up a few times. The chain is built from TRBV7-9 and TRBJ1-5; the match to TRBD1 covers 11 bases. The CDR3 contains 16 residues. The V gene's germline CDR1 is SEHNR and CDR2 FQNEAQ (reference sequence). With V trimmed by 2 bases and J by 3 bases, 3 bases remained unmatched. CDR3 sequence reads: CASSLWDRGNNQPQHF. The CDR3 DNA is TGTGCCAGCAGCTTATGGGACAGGGGGAACAATCAGCCCCAGCATTTT.

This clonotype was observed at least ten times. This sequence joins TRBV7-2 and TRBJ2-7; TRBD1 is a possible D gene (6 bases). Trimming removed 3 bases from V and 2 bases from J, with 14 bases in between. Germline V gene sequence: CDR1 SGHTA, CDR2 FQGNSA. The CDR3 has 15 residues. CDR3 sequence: CASSFTGNPAYEQYF. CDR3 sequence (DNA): TGTGCCAGCAGCTTCACAGGGAACCCGGCCTACGAGCAGTACTTC.

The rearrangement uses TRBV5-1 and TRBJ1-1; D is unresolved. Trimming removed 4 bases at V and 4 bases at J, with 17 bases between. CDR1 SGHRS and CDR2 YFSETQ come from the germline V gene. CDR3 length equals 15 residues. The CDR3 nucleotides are TGCGCCAGCAGCGTAGTGGGGTTTGGGAGCACTGAAGCTTTCTTT. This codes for CASSVVGFGSTEAFF.

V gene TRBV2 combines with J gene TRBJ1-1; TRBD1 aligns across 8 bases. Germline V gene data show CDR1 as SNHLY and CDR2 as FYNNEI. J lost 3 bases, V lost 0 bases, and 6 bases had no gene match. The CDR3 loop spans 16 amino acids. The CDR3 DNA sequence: TGTGCCAGCAGTGAAGCAGGACAGGGTAAACACACTGAAGCTTTCTTT. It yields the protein CASSEAGQGKHTEAFF.

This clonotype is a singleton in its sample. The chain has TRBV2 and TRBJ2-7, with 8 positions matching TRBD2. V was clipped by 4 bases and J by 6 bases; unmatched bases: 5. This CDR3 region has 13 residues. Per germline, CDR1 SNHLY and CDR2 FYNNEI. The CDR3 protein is CASSAERELEQYF. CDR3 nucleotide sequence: TGTGCCAGCAGTGCAGAGCGGGAGCTCGAGCAGTACTTC. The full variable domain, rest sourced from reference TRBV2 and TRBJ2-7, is EPEVTQTPSHQVTQMGQEVILRCVPISNHLYFYWYRQILGQKVEFLVSFYNNEISEKSEIFDDQFSVERPDGSNFTLKIRSTKLEDSAMYFCASSAERELEQYFGPGTRLTVT.

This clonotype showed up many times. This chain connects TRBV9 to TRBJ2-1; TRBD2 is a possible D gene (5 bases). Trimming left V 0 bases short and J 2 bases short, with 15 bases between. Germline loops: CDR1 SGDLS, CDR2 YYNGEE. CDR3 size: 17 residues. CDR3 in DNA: TGTGCCAGCAGCGTAGCTTGGGGAGAAGGAACCTACAATGAGCAGTTCTTC. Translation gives CASSVAWGEGTYNEQFF.

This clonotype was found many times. The CDR3 loop reads CSAKTGDQPQHF. Here the CDR3 DNA reads TGCAGTGCCAAGACAGGGGATCAGCCCCAGCATTTT. This chain connects TRBV20-1 to TRBJ1-5, with 8 bases aligning to TRBD1. Germline-derived CDR1 and CDR2 are DFQATT and SNEGSKA (reference sequence). The CDR3 consists of 12 residues. The V and J ends lost 6 bases and 5 bases, in that order; junction bases with no gene match: 3.

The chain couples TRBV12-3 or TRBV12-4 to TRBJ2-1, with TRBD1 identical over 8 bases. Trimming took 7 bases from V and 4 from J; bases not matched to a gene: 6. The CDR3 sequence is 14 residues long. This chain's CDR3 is CASILRDRYNEQFF. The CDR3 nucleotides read TGTGCCAGCATCCTCCGGGACAGGTACAATGAGCAGTTCTTC.

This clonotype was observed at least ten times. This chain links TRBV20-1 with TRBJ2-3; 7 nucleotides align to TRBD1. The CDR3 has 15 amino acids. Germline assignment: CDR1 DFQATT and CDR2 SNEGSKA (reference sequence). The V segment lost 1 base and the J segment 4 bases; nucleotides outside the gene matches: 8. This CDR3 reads CSARVVRGWSDTQYF. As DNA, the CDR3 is TGCAGTGCTAGAGTTGTCAGGGGGTGGTCAGATACGCAGTATTTT.

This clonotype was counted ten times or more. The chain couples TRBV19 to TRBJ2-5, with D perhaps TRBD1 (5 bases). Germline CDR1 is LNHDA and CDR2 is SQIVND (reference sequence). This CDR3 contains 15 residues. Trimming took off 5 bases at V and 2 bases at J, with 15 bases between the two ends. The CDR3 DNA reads TGTGCCAGTAGTCCACGCATAGACAGACAAGAGACCCAGTACTTC. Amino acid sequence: CASSPRIDRQETQYF.

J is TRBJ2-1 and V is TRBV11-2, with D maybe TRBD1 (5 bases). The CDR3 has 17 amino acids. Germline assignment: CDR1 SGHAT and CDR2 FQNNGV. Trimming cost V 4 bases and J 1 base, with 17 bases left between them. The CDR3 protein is CASSSVLGQNSYNEQFF. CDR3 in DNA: TGTGCCAGCAGCTCCGTTTTGGGGCAGAATTCCTACAATGAGCAGTTCTTC. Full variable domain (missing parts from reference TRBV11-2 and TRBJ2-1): EAGVAQSPRYKIIEKRQSVAFWCNPISGHATLYWYQQILGQGPKLLIQFQNNGVVDDSQLPKDRFSAERLKGVDSTLKIQPAKLEDSAVYLCASSSVLGQNSYNEQFFGPGTRLTVL.